Following are 22 T cell receptor beta chains from one sample sequenced in a study of shared clonotypes between healthy human individuals. Assay: immunoSEQ multiplex PCR; the TCRdb copy retains only in-frame clones and omits some. The top ten hold approximately 1.5% of the sample, which has about 980,000 clones, approximately 76% seen once. Sequencing was carried out using memory CD4+ T cells sorted from blood. Noted subset: CD45RA-negative fraction. These receptors were taken from a man between 18 and 29 years old in good health.

V and J are TRBV4-1 and TRBJ1-2; maybe TRBD1 (6 bases). This CDR3 spans 15 amino acids. The germline V gene encodes CDR1 MGHRA and CDR2 YSYEKL. V lost 1 base, J lost 5 bases, and 14 bases lay in between. The CDR3 nucleotides are TGCGCCAGCAGCCAAGGCCGACAGGATTCTTATGGCTACACCTTC. It yields the protein CASSQGRQDSYGYTF.

This chain links TRBV9 with TRBJ2-7; D possibly corresponds to TRBD2 (6 bases). Germline V gives CDR1 SGDLS, CDR2 YYNGEE. Trimming stripped 0 bases from V and 3 bases from J, with 13 bases between. The CDR3 loop spans 15 amino acids. CDR3 DNA sequence: TGTGCCAGCAGCGTAGAGGAGGGGCTTAACTACGAGCAGTACTTC. This translates into CASSVEEGLNYEQYF.

The V and J genes are TRBV6-6 and TRBJ1-2, with a possible D match to TRBD1 (5 bases). This CDR3 is built from 14 residues. Looked up from germline, CDR1 is MNHNY and CDR2 is SVGAGI (reference sequence). V lost 10 bases, J lost 5 bases, and 20 bases lay in between. The CDR3 spells CATTQGVGPYGYTF. The CDR3 coding sequence is TGTGCCACCACCCAAGGGGTAGGGCCTTATGGCTACACCTTC.

This chain uses TRBV7-9 with TRBJ1-2, with D uncertain. Germline V lookup: CDR1 SEHNR, CDR2 FQNEAQ (reference sequence). V was clipped by 3 bases and J by 2 bases, with 19 bases between them. This CDR3 comprises 17 residues. The CDR3 bases are TGTGCCAGCAGCTTCACAAAAGTCGCGGCCCTCAACTATGGCTACACCTTC. Translating it yields CASSFTKVAALNYGYTF.

V gene TRBV27 combines with J gene TRBJ1-1; 7 bases align to TRBD1. Germline trimming cut 6 bases from V and 0 bases from J; bases unmatched to any gene: 4. CDR3 length: 14 amino acids. Germline CDR1 MNHEY, CDR2 SMNVEV (reference sequence). As DNA, the CDR3 is TGTGCCAGCAGGACGACAGGGCTGAACACTGAAGCTTTCTTT. It specifies CASRTTGLNTEAFF.

This clone turned up a few times. The sample holds other DNA sequences that translate to the same CDR3. The chain carries TRBV2 and TRBJ1-2; tentative D call: TRBD1 (5 bases). With 2 bases removed from V and 4 bases from J, the gap between germline ends came to 8 bases. This CDR3 is built from 13 residues. In germline, CDR1 is SNHLY, CDR2 FYNNEI. This chain's CDR3 is CASSELGGYGYTF. In DNA, the CDR3 is TGTGCCAGCAGTGAACTGGGGGGCTATGGCTACACCTTC.

The gene calls are TRBV27 and TRBJ1-5; D remains unclear. The CDR3 is 15 amino acids. CDR1 is MNHEY, CDR2 SMNVEV, per germline (reference sequence). V dropped 7 bases and J dropped 7 bases, with 20 bases sitting between them. The CDR3 spells CASKYPPGVGQPQHF. CDR3 nucleotide sequence: TGTGCCAGCAAATACCCACCGGGAGTGGGGCAGCCCCAGCATTTT.

The chain joins TRBV2 to TRBJ1-4; D is uncertain. Germline V gives CDR1 SNHLY, CDR2 FYNNEI. CDR3 length: 15 amino acids. V dropped 4 bases and J dropped 4 bases, with 13 bases sitting between them. CDR3 bases: TGTGCCAGCAGTGGGCCCGGCAGGAGTAATGAAAAACTGTTTTTT. Protein product: CASSGPGRSNEKLFF.

The gene calls are TRBV2 and TRBJ2-3; D possibly uses TRBD1 or TRBD2 (5 bases each). This CDR3 comprises 15 residues. Per germline, CDR1 SNHLY and CDR2 FYNNEI. The ends were cut back, 4 bases at V and 1 base at J, with 12 bases in the middle. The CDR3 spells CASSASRGGTDTQYF. In DNA form, the CDR3 reads TGTGCCAGCAGTGCGAGTCGAGGGGGCACAGATACGCAGTATTTT.

V gene TRBV7-2 combines with J gene TRBJ1-5; D is possibly TRBD1 (5 bases). Germline loops: CDR1 SGHTA, CDR2 FQGNSA. The CDR3 runs 15 residues. Trimming removed 4 bases at V and 2 bases at J, with 12 bases between. The CDR3 DNA reads TGTGCCAGCAGCTCGGGGACGCAAGGCAATCAGCCCCAGCATTTT. This encodes CASSSGTQGNQPQHF.

This chain links TRBV13 with TRBJ2-7; 12 nucleotides match TRBD2. The CDR3 loop spans 17 amino acids. V trimming: 5 bases; J trimming: 4 bases; junction bases outside the gene matches: 12. Germline CDR1 reads PRHDT; CDR2 reads FYEKMQ (reference sequence). The CDR3 DNA is TGTGCCAGCAGCCGAAGGCTAGCGGGAGGGCCTGCGTACGAGCAGTACTTC. Its protein product is CASSRRLAGGPAYEQYF.

V usage is TRBV15 and J usage is TRBJ2-7; D gene ambiguous. V shed 0 bases and J shed 6 bases, with 9 bases lying between them. This CDR3 is built from 13 residues. The germline CDR1 and CDR2 sequences are LNHNV and YYDKDF (reference sequence). The CDR3 sequence is CATSRDLLGEQYF. DNA of the CDR3: TGTGCCACCAGCAGAGATCTGCTTGGCGAGCAGTACTTC. Combining the CDR3 with reference TRBV15 and TRBJ2-7 gives the whole variable domain DAMVIQNPRYQVTQFGKPVTLSCSQTLNHNVMYWYQQKSSQAPKLLFHYYDKDFNNEADTPDNFQSRRPNTSFCFLDIRSPGLGDTAMYLCATSRDLLGEQYFGPGTRLTVT.

The chain uses TRBV9 and TRBJ1-3; perhaps TRBD1 as D (6 bases). CDR3 length: 14 amino acids. Germline V gene sequence: CDR1 SGDLS, CDR2 YYNGEE. V lost 3 bases to trimming and J lost 3 bases, with 10 bases between them. This CDR3 reads CASSGGGFGNTIYF. Written as DNA, the CDR3 is TGTGCCAGCAGCGGAGGGGGATTTGGAAACACCATATATTTT.

This clone was seen only once. The chain employs TRBV5-1 and TRBJ2-5; 11 bases fit TRBD2. Trimming took 0 bases from V and 5 from J; bases not matched to a gene: 3. The germline V gene has CDR1 SGHRS and CDR2 YFSETQ. There are 15 residues in the CDR3. The CDR3 region is CASSLETSGSETQYF. CDR3 bases: TGCGCCAGCAGCTTGGAAACTAGCGGGAGTGAGACCCAGTACTTC.

The chain carries TRBV11-2 and TRBJ2-5; 8 bases map to TRBD1. Germline V gives CDR1 SGHAT, CDR2 FQNNGV. CDR3 size: 14 residues. Trimming at V came to 1 base and at J to 3 bases, leaving 1 base not matched to a gene. CDR3 residues: CASSLGTGKETQYF. CDR3 sequence (DNA): TGTGCCAGCAGCTTAGGGACAGGGAAAGAGACCCAGTACTTC.

V usage is TRBV5-4 and J usage is TRBJ2-7; D uncertain. Trimming stripped 1 base from V and 7 bases from J, with 12 bases between. Germline CDR1 reads SGHNT; CDR2 reads YYREEE (reference sequence). The CDR3 length is 13 residues. The CDR3 nucleotides are TGTGCCAGCAGCTTGTTTGATCTTGGTGAGCAGTACTTC. Protein sequence: CASSLFDLGEQYF.

The chain employs TRBV4-3 and TRBJ2-5, with D unresolved. The germline CDR1 and CDR2 sequences are LGHNA and YSLEER. V was cut by 1 base and J by 1 base, with 7 bases left in between. The length of the CDR3 is 14 residues. The CDR3 loop reads CASSQGLFQETQYF. The CDR3 bases are TGCGCCAGCAGCCAAGGGCTATTCCAAGAGACCCAGTACTTC.

The chain links TRBV27 to TRBJ1-1, with D unclear. V was shortened by 5 bases and J by 4 bases, with 14 bases between the two germline ends. The CDR3 is made up of 14 amino acids. CDR1 and CDR2 from the germline V gene are MNHEY and SMNVEV (reference sequence). CDR3 sequence: CASSPNGRATEAFF. Here the CDR3 DNA reads TGTGCCAGCAGTCCCAACGGGAGGGCCACTGAAGCTTTCTTT.

CDR3 sequence (DNA): TGTGCCAGCAGTGACAGGGTTTACGGAGAAAACACTGAAGCTTTCTTT. Translated: CASSDRVYGENTEAFF. The genes are TRBV6-1 and TRBJ1-1; weak D call: TRBD1 (5 bases). The germline CDR1 and CDR2 sequences are MNHNS and SASEGT. The CDR3 has 16 residues. Trimming left V 3 bases short and J 2 bases short, with 16 bases between.

This clone was counted between two and nine times. CDR3 DNA sequence: TGTGCCAGCTCACCTAGGATCTCCCCGGGGACTGAAGCTTTCTTT. Translating gives CASSPRISPGTEAFF. The chain joins TRBV18 to TRBJ1-1; no clear D gene. V was shortened by 3 bases and J by 5 bases, with 16 bases between the two germline ends. CDR1 and CDR2 from the germline V gene are KGHSH and LQKENI. The CDR3 has 15 residues.

CDR3 in amino acids: CAWSLAGTGGYTF. Here the CDR3 DNA reads TGTGCCTGGAGTTTAGCAGGGACGGGTGGCTACACCTTC. The rearrangement uses TRBV30 and TRBJ1-2; possibly TRBD1 for D (5 bases). The V gene's germline CDR1 is GTSNPN and CDR2 SVGIG (reference sequence). V was clipped by 2 bases and J by 7 bases, with 14 bases between them. This CDR3 is built from 13 residues.

The sample holds a few counts of this clone. This chain links TRBV7-8 with TRBJ2-7; 7 nucleotides align to TRBD1. Per germline, CDR1 SGHVS and CDR2 FQNEAQ. This CDR3 contains 13 residues. Trimming at V came to 6 bases and at J to 3 bases, leaving 5 bases not matched to a gene. The DNA for the CDR3 is TGTGCCAGCAGACAGGGGAAGAGCTACGAGCAGTACTTC. This codes for CASRQGKSYEQYF.